This TCR beta chain is drawn from a study of metastatic and nonmetastatic thyroid tumors. Study at large: Repertoires from blood and tumor or nodule tissue of malignant and benign thyroid patients were compared.

Germline CDR1 and CDR2: DFQATT and SNEGSKA (reference sequence). The CDR3 spans 15 residues. Trimming cost V 1 base and J 4 bases, with 15 bases left between them. Original methodology: It was from CDR3 differences across clinicopathological groups that a distant-metastasis classifier for papillary thyroid cancer was built. TCRdb recomputed clones from the PCR reads via MiXCR. In this record, the V and J calls reflect TCRdb's handling and not the investigators' own analysis. The profile covers 6,000 to 8,000 clones, with approximately 25% appearing a single time and 6.1% taken by the ten largest. Regarding this clone: Its target is not known.

Not a single patient had been given any form of treatment at any point before undergoing thyroid surgery. General study points: Significantly higher TCR beta diversity was reportedly seen in malignant thyroid tumors than benign nodules, in blood and tumor.

The chain combines TRBV20-1 with TRBJ2-3; D tentatively fits TRBD1 or TRBD2 (7 bases each). The TCR was taken from a female donor with papillary thyroid cancer or a benign thyroid nodule (not recorded which). Some clones in this sample may be carry-over from other donors' samples. Sequencing was performed on adjacent normal tissue. CDR3 nucleotide sequence: TGCAGTGCTAGAGCCCTACAGGGGAGGGCAGATACGCAGTATTTT. Its protein is CSARALQGRADTQYF.